This T cell receptor beta chain was sequenced in a study of T cells in Graves' hyperthyroidism and ophthalmopathy. This clonotype was counted only a few times. There were TCR beta CDR3 regions amplified from RNA transcripts. The HTBI primer set served for first-round RT-PCR of the TCR CDR3. Each CDR3 protein gets one entry after TCRdb re-called the multiplex PCR reads with MiXCR. Among hundreds of thousands of distinct CDR3 sequences listed, 14% were seen once. The CDR3 loop spans 16 amino acids. Between the trimmed V and J ends, which lost 0 bases and 3 bases, there was a span of 13 bases. Germline V gives CDR1 MNHEY, CDR2 SMNVEV (reference sequence).

The source is a woman between 18 and 30 years old with Graves' hyperthyroidism. The chain combines TRBV27 with TRBJ2-3; weak D call: TRBD2 (6 bases). What was sequenced was blood. CDR3 coding DNA: TGTGCCAGCAGTTTATCGTGGGAGGAGAAAACAGATACGCAGTATTTT. Translation gives CASSLSWEEKTDTQYF.